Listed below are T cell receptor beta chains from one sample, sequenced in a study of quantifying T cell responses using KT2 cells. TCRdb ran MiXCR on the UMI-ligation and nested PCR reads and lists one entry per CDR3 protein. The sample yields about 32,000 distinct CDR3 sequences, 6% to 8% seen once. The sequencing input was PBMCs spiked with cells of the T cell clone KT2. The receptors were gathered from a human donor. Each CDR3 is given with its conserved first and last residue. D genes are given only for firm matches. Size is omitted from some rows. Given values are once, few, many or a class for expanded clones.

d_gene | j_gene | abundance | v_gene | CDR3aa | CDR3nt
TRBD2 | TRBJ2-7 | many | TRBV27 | CASSPGLAGFEQYF | TGTGCCAGCAGCCCGGGACTAGCGGGTTTCGAGCAGTACTTC
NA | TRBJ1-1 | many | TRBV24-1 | CATSDLQGVEGTEAFF | TGTGCCACCAGTGATTTGCAAGGAGTTGAAGGCACTGAAGCTTTCTTT
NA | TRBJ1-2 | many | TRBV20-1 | CSARDRVAEPNYGYTF | TGCAGTGCTAGAGATCGGGTGGCAGAACCTAACTATGGCTACACCTTC
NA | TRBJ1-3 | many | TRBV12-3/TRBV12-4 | CASSSGQTLSGNTIYF | TGTGCCAGCAGTTCTGGACAGACTCTCTCTGGAAACACCATATATTTT
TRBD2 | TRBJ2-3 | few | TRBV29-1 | CSGRGDGDTQYF | TGCAGCGGCCGGGGGGACGGAGATACGCAGTATTTT
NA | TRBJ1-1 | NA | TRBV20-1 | CSAKTGNTEAFF | TGCAGTGCCAAGACAGGGAACACTGAAGCTTTCTTT
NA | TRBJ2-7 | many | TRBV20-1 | CSAREVGYSYEQYF | TGCAGTGCTAGAGAAGTAGGCTATTCCTACGAGCAGTACTTC
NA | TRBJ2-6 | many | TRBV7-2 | CASSFRKGNGANVLTF | TGTGCCAGCAGCTTCCGCAAGGGTAATGGGGCCAACGTCCTGACTTTC
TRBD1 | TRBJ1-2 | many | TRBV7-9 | CASSSGTGGNYGYTF | TGTGCCAGCAGCTCCGGGACAGGGGGTAACTATGGCTACACCTTC
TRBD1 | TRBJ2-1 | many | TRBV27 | CASSSLGQGLRREFF | TGTGCCAGCAGTTCCCTCGGACAGGGCCTCCGCAGGGAGTTCTTC
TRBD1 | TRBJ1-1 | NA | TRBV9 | CASSVTTGGAGTEAFF | TGTGCCAGCAGCGTAACGACAGGGGGCGCGGGCACTGAAGCTTTCTTT
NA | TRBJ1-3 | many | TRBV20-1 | CSASYREVGSGNTIYF | TGCAGTGCTAGTTACCGGGAGGTTGGCTCTGGAAACACCATATATTTT
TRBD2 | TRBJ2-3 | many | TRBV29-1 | CSVSSGSTDTQYF | TGCAGCGTATCTAGCGGAAGCACAGATACGCAGTATTTT
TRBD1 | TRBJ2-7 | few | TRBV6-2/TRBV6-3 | CASSYGDSSYEQYF | TGTGCCAGCAGTTACGGGGACAGCTCCTACGAGCAGTACTTC
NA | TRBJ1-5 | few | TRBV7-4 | CASTKTSYSNQPQHF | TGTGCCAGCACCAAGACATCGTATAGCAATCAGCCCCAGCATTTT
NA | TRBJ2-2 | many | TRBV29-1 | CSAYPGSGELFF | TGCAGCGCCTATCCGGGTAGCGGGGAGCTGTTTTTT
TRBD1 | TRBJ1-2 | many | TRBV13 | CASSYAGQGNYGYTF | TGTGCCAGCAGCTACGCGGGACAGGGCAACTATGGCTACACCTTC
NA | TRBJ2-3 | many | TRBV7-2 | CASSSYTDTQYF | TGTGCCAGCAGCTCCTATACAGATACGCAGTATTTT
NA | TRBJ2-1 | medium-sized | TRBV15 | CATSRERGSYNEQFF | TGTGCCACCAGCAGAGAAAGAGGATCCTACAATGAGCAGTTCTTC
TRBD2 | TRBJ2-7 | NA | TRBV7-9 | CASSFALAGVYEQYF | TGTGCCAGCAGCTTTGCTCTAGCGGGGGTCTACGAGCAGTACTTC
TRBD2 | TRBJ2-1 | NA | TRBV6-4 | CASSDSAGGHNEQFF | TGTGCCAGCAGTGACTCAGCGGGGGGCCACAATGAGCAGTTCTTC
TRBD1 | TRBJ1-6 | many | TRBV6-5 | CASSLGGDREYNSPLHF | TGTGCCAGCAGTCTAGGGGGGGACAGGGAGTATAATTCACCCCTCCACTTT
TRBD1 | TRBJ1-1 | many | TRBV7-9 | CASAFGAGQQAFF | TGTGCCAGCGCATTTGGAGCGGGACAGCAAGCTTTCTTT
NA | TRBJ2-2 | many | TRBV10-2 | CASSRAVNTGELFF | TGCGCCAGCAGTAGGGCGGTTAACACCGGGGAGCTGTTTTTT
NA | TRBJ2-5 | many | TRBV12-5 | CASLGLQETQYF | TGTGCTAGTCTCGGGCTCCAAGAGACCCAGTACTTC
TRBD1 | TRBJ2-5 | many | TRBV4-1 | CASSQELGGLQTQYF | TGCGCCAGCAGCCAAGAATTAGGGGGCTTACAGACCCAGTACTTC
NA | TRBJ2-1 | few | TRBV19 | CASSGSSVGEQFF | TGTGCCAGTAGTGGCTCTAGCGTCGGTGAGCAGTTCTTC
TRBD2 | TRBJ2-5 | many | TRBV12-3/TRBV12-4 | CASSPSAGGTGTQYF | TGTGCCAGCAGCCCTTCAGCGGGGGGGACCGGGACCCAGTACTTC
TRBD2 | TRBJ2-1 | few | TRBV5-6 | CASSLGTSGRPQFF | TGTGCCAGCAGCTTGGGGACTAGCGGGAGACCGCAGTTCTTC
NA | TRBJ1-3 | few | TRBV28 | CASSPGTGGNTIYF | TGTGCCAGCAGTCCCGGGACGGGGGGAAACACCATATATTTT
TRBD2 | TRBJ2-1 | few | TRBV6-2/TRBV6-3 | CASRTTTLAGFTYNEQFF | TGTGCCAGCAGGACCACGACTCTAGCGGGATTCACCTACAATGAGCAGTTCTTC
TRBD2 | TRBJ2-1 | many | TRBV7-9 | CASSLTSGRAGDEQFF | TGTGCCAGCAGCTTGACTAGCGGGAGGGCCGGAGATGAGCAGTTCTTC
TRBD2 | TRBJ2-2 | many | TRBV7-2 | CASSLVSGPTGELFF | TGTGCCAGCAGCCTTGTTAGCGGGCCCACCGGGGAGCTGTTTTTT
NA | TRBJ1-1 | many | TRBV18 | CASSPLSSWGTEAFF | TGTGCCAGCTCACCACTAAGCAGTTGGGGCACTGAAGCTTTCTTT
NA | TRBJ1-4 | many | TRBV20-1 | CSAERTQKLFF | TGCAGTGCTGAGAGAACACAAAAACTGTTTTTT
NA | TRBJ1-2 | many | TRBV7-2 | CASSLASQYGYTF | TGTGCCAGCAGCTTAGCATCACAGTATGGCTACACCTTC
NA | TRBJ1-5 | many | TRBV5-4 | CASSLQGVNQPQHF | TGTGCCAGCAGCCTCCAGGGAGTCAATCAGCCCCAGCATTTT
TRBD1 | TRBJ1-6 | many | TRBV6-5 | CASSYSLTGVNSPLHF | TGTGCCAGCAGTTACTCACTGACAGGGGTCAATTCACCCCTCCACTTT
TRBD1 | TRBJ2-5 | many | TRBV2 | CASKGQGWETQYF | TGTGCCAGCAAGGGACAGGGATGGGAGACCCAGTACTTC
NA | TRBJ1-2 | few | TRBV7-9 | CASSPTGGSYGYTF | TGTGCCAGCAGCCCGACTGGGGGTTCCTATGGCTACACCTTC
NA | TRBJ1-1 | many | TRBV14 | CASSPGTPEAFF | TGTGCCAGCAGCCCCGGGACTCCTGAAGCTTTCTTT
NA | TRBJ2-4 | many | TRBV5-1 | CASSLGQAENIQYF | TGCGCCAGCAGCTTGGGACAGGCGGAAAACATTCAGTACTTC
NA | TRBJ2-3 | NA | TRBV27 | CASSFGTFDTQYF | TGTGCCAGCAGTTTCGGGACTTTTGATACGCAGTATTTT
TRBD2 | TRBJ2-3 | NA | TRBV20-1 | CSVLAGGTDTQYF | TGCAGTGTTCTAGCGGGGGGCACAGATACGCAGTATTTT
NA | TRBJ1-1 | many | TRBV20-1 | CSARDRAYGLEAFF | TGCAGTGCTAGAGATCGGGCATACGGGCTCGAAGCTTTCTTT
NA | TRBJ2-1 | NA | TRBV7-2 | CASSLAYRDEQFF | TGTGCCAGCAGCTTAGCGTACAGGGATGAGCAGTTCTTC
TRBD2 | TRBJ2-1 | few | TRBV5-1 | CASNKPGGLAGDTDEQFF | TGCGCCAGCAACAAGCCGGGTGGGCTAGCGGGAGACACAGATGAGCAGTTCTTC
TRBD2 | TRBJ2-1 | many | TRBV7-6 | CASSFTRGGQVGEQFF | TGTGCCAGCAGCTTTACACGGGGGGGGCAGGTCGGCGAGCAGTTCTTC
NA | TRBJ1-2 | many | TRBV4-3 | CASSQDRQLRGYTF | TGCGCCAGCAGCCAAGATCGGCAGCTAAGGGGCTACACCTTC